The present T cell receptor beta chain was sequenced within a study of post-analysis software for immune sequencing data. In the study overall: Progressive-relapsing, secondary progressive and relapsing-remitting multiple sclerosis were among the disease courses included.

V gave up 6 bases and J gave up 5 bases, with 22 bases separating them. Germline loops: CDR1 SQVTM, CDR2 ANQGSEA. The CDR3 runs 15 residues. General observations from the study: Those with multiple sclerosis, the patient group, showed significantly lower normalized Chao1 diversity than controls. Clustering by F measure revealed strong co-clustering among samples prepared together in one batch. Patients had higher frequencies than controls of five TRBV segments, including TRBV5-6, TRBV5-1 and TRBV20-1.

In its sample, this clonotype was seen many times. Its antigen is unidentified. Every TCR beta cDNA library bore unique molecular identifiers. TCRdb redid the calling of the PCR reads with MiXCR, one entry per CDR3 protein. The repertoire holds roughly 730,000 distinct CDR3 sequences, with 30% as singletons. Sequenced material: blood. The chain employs TRBV29-1 and TRBJ1-2; TRBD1 might be the D (6 bases). This TCR was sampled from a girl aged 10 to 17 with multiple sclerosis. The CDR3 region is CSVVPQGLLKYGYTF. The DNA of the CDR3 is TGCAGCGTCGTCCCACAGGGACTCCTGAAATATGGCTACACCTTC. The full variable domain, with the rest looked up from reference TRBV29-1 and TRBJ1-2, is SAVISQKPSRDICQRGTSLTIQCQVDSQVTMMFWYRQQPGQSLTLIATANQGSEATYESGFVIDKFPISRPNLTFSTLTVSNMSPEDSSIYLCSVVPQGLLKYGYTFGSGTRLTVV.